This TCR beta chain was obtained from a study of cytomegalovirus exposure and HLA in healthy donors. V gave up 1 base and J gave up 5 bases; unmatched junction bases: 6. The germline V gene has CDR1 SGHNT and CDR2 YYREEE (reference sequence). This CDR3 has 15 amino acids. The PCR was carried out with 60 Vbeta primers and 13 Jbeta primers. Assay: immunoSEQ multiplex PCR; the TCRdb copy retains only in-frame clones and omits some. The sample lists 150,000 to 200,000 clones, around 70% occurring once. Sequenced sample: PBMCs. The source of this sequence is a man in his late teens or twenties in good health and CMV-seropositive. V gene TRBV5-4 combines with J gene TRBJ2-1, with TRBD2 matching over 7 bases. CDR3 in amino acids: CASSLKTSANNEQFF. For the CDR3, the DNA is TGTGCCAGCAGCTTGAAAACTAGCGCGAACAATGAGCAGTTCTTC.